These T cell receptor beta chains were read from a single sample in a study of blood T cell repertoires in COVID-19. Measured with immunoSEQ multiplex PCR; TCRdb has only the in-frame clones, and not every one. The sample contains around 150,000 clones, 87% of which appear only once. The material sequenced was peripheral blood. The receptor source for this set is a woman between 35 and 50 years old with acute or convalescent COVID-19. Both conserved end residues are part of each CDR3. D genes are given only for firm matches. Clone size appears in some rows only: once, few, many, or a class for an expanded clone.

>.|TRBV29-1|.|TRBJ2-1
TGCAGCGTTGAACGACTACAGGGACCTAGTAACAATGAGCAGTTCTTC
CSVERLQGPSNNEQFF
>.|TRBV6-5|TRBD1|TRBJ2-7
TGTGCCAGCAGTTACGGACAGGGGGGCTACGAGCAGTACTTC
CASSYGQGGYEQYF
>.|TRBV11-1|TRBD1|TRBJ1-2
TGTGCCAGCAGCTCTCCATCCCGGGACAGGGGCCATGGCTACACCTTC
CASSSPSRDRGHGYTF
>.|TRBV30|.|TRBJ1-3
TGTGCCTGGAGCGGGTCAAGCTCTGGAAACACCATATATTTT
CAWSGSSSGNTIYF
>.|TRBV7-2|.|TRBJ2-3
TGTGCCAGCAGCTTAGCGGGAGCGAGCACAGATACGCAGTATTTT
CASSLAGASTDTQYF
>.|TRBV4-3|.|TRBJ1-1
TGCGCCAGCAGCCAAGATTGGCAGGGTTACACTGAAGCTTTCTTT
CASSQDWQGYTEAFF
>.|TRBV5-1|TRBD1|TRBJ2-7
TGCGCCAGCAGTGAGTCAGGGGGCCTTTACGAGCAGTACTTC
CASSESGGLYEQYF
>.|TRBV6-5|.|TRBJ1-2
TGTGCCAGCACAATATCCCCAACTACGGCCTATGGCTACACCTTC
CASTISPTTAYGYTF
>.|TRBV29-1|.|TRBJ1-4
TGCAGCGTTGAATCAGGGGCGAGTGAAAAACTGTTTTTT
CSVESGASEKLFF
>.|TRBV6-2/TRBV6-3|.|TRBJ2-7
TGTGCCAGCAGCCCCTCAGAATCTGGCGAGCAGTACTTC
CASSPSESGEQYF
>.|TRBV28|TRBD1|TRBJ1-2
TGTGCCAGCAGTTCGGCAGGGGGGCGCGGCTACACCTTC
CASSSAGGRGYTF
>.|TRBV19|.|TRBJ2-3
TGTGCCAGTAGTATTAGAGGCGGGGGCCAGGGAGATACGCAGTATTTT
CASSIRGGGQGDTQYF
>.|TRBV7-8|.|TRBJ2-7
TGTGCCAGCAGCTTTGAGGAGGGTTACACCTACGAGCAGTACTTC
CASSFEEGYTYEQYF
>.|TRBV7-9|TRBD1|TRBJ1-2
TGTGCCAGCAGCATCAGACAGGGGTATGGCTACACCTTC
CASSIRQGYGYTF
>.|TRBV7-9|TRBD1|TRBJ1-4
TGTGCCAGCAGCTTAGCGATAACAGGGGGCGAAAAACTGTTTTTT
CASSLAITGGEKLFF
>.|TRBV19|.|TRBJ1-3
TGTGCCAGTAGTAAGGACAGCTCTGGAAACACCATATATTTT
CASSKDSSGNTIYF
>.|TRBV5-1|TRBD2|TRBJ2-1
TGCGCCAGCAGCGTAGGACTAGCGGGAAGAAAAGGATCCCCCTACAATGAGCAGTTCTTC
CASSVGLAGRKGSPYNEQFF
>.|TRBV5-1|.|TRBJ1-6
TGCGCCAGCAGCTTGGGAGCGGGGACTCAGGGGAGTTCACCCCTCCACTTT
CASSLGAGTQGSSPLHF
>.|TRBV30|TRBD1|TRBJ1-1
TGTGCCTGGAGTTTCGGTACAGGGGTAGATGAAGCTTTCTTT
CAWSFGTGVDEAFF
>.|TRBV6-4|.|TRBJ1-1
TGTGCCAGCAGAGGAGAGGGCGACTCCACTGAAGCTTTCTTT
CASRGEGDSTEAFF
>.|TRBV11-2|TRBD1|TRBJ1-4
TGTGCCAGCAGCTCCCAGGGGGGAAATGAAAAACTGTTTTTT
CASSSQGGNEKLFF
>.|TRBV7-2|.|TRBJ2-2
TGTGCCAGCAGCTTAGCACGGAGGAGGGTGAACACCGGGGAGCTGTTTTTT
CASSLARRRVNTGELFF
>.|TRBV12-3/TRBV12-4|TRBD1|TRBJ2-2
TGTGCCAGCAGTACTCAGGGGGCCGGGGAGCTGTTTTTT
CASSTQGAGELFF
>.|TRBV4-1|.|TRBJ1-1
TGCGCCAGCAGCCCCCTTGGTGTGAGGGGGGGCACTGAAGCTTTCTTT
CASSPLGVRGGTEAFF
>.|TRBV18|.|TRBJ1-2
TGTGCCAGCTCACCGGGGGCTGGCTATGGCTACACCTTC
CASSPGAGYGYTF
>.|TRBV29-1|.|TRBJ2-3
TGCAGCACCCCGGGAAGGGATAGAACAGATACGCAGTATTTT
CSTPGRDRTDTQYF
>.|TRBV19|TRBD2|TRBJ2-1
TGTGCCAGTAGTATCTCGGGGGGTTATGAGCAGTTCTTC
CASSISGGYEQFF
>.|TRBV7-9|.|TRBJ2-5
TGTGCCAGCAGCCAGGCCCAAGGGACCCAGTACTTC
CASSQAQGTQYF
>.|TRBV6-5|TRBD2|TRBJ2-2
TGTGCCAGCGAGGTCGGCGGGGGGGCCACCGGGGAGCTGTTTTTT
CASEVGGGATGELFF
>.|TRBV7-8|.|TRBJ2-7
TGTGCCAGCAGCTTCACTCAATACTACGAGCAGTACTTC
CASSFTQYYEQYF
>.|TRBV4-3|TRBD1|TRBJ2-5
TGCGCCAGCAGCCAAGATCAGATAACGACAGGGGTGGAGACCCAGTACTTC
CASSQDQITTGVETQYF
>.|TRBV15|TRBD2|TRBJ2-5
TGTGCCACCAGCAGAGGGAAACTAGCGGGGGACAAGAGGGAGACCCAGTACTTC
CATSRGKLAGDKRETQYF
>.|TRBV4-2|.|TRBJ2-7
TGTGCCAGCAGCCAAGACCCCGCGAGCGGCTACGAGCAGTACTTC
CASSQDPASGYEQYF
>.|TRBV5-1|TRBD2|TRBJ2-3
TGCGCCAGCAGAGCCGTAGCGGGGGTTAGCTCAGATACGCAGTATTTT
CASRAVAGVSSDTQYF
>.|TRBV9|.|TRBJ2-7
TGTGCCAGCAGCGTGACGGAGTCCTACGAGCAGTACTTC
CASSVTESYEQYF
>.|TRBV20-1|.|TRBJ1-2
TGCAGTGCTAGTGGAGGGCCCTGGTTCTATGGCTACACCTTC
CSASGGPWFYGYTF
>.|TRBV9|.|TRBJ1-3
TGTGCCAGCAGCTCTCAGGCGGGCTTCTCTGGAAACACCATATATTTT
CASSSQAGFSGNTIYF
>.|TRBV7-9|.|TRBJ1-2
TGTGCCAGCAACCCCTGGGAGGGCAGGACTAACTATGGCTACACCTTC
CASNPWEGRTNYGYTF
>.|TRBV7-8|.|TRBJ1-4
TGTGCCATCCTCAACTCAACTAATGAAAAACTGTTTTTT
CAILNSTNEKLFF
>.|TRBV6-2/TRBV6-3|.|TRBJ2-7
TGTGCCAGCAGTTACTCGAGGGAAGGAACCGGGCAGTACTTC
CASSYSREGTGQYF
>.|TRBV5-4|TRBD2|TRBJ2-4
TGTGCCAGCAGCTTTGGGGGGACTAGCGGGATAAACATTCAGTACTTC
CASSFGGTSGINIQYF
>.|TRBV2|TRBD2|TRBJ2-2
TGTGCCAGCATACCCAGCGGGGGGGCCACCGGGGAGCTGTTTTTT
CASIPSGGATGELFF
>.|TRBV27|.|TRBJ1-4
TGTGCCAGCAGTCTGGGAGGGGGTGTAAAACTGTTTTTT
CASSLGGGVKLFF
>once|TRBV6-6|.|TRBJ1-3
TGTGCCAGCAGTTACGACAGCCTCAGCTCTGGAAACACCATATATTTT
CASSYDSLSSGNTIYF
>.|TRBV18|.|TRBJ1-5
TGTGCCAGCTCCCCTGCCGGGAATCAGCCCCAGCATTTT
CASSPAGNQPQHF
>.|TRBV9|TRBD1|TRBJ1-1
TGTGCCAGCAGCCCGCGGGACAGGGTGAACACTGAAGCTTTCTTT
CASSPRDRVNTEAFF
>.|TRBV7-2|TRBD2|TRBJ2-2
TGTGCCAGCAGCTTTACCGGGGGGTCCCTCACCGGGGAGCTGTTTTTT
CASSFTGGSLTGELFF
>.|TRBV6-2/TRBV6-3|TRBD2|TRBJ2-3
TGTGCCAGCAGTTACTCCCTTTTAGCGGGACAAACAGATACGCAGTATTTT
CASSYSLLAGQTDTQYF
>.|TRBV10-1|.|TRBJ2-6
TGCGCCAGCAGTGAGAAGGCAGGGGAAACCTCTGGGGCCAACGTCCTGACTTTC
CASSEKAGETSGANVLTF
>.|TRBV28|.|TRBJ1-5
TGTGCCAGCAGTTCTTACTCGGGAGCCCAGCATTTT
CASSSYSGAQHF
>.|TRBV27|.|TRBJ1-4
TGTGCCAGCAGTGTTGTCCTTGCAACTAATGAAAAACTGTTTTTT
CASSVVLATNEKLFF